Shown below are 3 T cell receptor beta chains from a single sample sequenced in a study of blood T cell repertoires in COVID-19. Libraries were prepared by immunoSEQ multiplex PCR; TCRdb keeps only in-frame clonotypes and omits some of them. Here the sample spans fewer than 70,000 clones, around 90% being singletons. Material for sequencing was peripheral blood. The receptors here all came from a human donor in a cohort sampled during active COVID-19.

The chain uses TRBV9 and TRBJ1-1; D is unresolved. The V and J ends lost 0 bases and 1 base respectively, with 10 bases between them. The CDR3 covers 15 residues. The germline V gene encodes CDR1 SGDLS and CDR2 YYNGEE. CDR3 sequence reads: CASSVDSLRNTEAFF. The DNA of the CDR3 is TGTGCCAGCAGCGTAGATAGCCTGAGGAACACTGAAGCTTTCTTT.

The gene calls are TRBV5-5 and TRBJ1-6, with 7 bases lining up with TRBD1. The V and J ends lost 4 bases and 6 bases, in that order; junction bases with no gene match: 13. The CDR3 totals 17 residues. Looked up from germline, CDR1 is SGHKS and CDR2 is YYEKEE (reference sequence). The CDR3 DNA reads as TGTGCCAGCAGCCGTAGACAGGGATCCTCGAGTAATTCACCCCTCCACTTT. Its translation: CASSRRQGSSSNSPLHF.

The V call is TRBV29-1, the J call TRBJ1-1, with no clear D. The length of the CDR3 is 12 residues. Trimming stripped 6 bases from V and 1 base from J, with 9 bases between. Germline V gives CDR1 SQVTM, CDR2 ANQGSEA. CDR3 sequence reads: CSVRRENTEAFF. CDR3 in DNA: TGCAGCGTAAGAAGAGAGAACACTGAAGCTTTCTTT.